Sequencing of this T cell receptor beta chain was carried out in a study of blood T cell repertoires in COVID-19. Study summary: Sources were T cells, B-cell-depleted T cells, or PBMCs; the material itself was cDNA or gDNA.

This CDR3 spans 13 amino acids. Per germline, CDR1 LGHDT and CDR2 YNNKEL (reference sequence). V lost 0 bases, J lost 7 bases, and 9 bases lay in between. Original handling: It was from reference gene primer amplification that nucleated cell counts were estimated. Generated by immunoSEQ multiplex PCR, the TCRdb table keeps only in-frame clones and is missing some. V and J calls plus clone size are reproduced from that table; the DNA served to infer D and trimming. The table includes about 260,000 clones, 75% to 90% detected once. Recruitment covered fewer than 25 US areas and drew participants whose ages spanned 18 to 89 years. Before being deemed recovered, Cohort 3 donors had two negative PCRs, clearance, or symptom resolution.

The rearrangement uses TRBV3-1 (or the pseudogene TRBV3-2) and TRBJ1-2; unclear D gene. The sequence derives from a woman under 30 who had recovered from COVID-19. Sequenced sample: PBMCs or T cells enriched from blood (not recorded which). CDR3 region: CASSQEPASGYTF. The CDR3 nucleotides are TGTGCCAGCAGCCAAGAGCCTGCGAGTGGCTACACCTTC.